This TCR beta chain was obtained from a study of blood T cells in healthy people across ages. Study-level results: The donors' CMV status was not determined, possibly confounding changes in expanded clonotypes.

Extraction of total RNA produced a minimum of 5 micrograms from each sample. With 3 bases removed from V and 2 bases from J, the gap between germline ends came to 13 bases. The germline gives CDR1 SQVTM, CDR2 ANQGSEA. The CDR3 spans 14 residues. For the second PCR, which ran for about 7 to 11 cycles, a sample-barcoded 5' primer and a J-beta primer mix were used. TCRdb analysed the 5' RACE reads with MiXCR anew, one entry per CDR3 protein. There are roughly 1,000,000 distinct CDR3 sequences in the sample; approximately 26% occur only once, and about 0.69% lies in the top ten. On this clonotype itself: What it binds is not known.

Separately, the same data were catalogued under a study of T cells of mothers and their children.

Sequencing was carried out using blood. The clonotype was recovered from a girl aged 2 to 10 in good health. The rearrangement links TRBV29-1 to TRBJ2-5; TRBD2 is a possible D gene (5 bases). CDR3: CSVEFWTAQETQYF. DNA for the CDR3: TGCAGCGTTGAGTTCTGGACTGCACAAGAGACCCAGTACTTC.